The 30 T cell receptor beta chains below come from one sample, sequenced in a study of radiation and T cells in renal cell carcinoma. Method: immunoSEQ multiplex PCR; TCRdb's copy keeps in-frame clones and lacks some. The sample consists of some 150,000 clones, roughly 87% of them appearing once. Indicated time point: blood 2 weeks post-SBRT. Treatment specified: 15 Gy SBRT to primary tumor, nephrectomy 4 weeks later. The source was blood, collected from a patient whose treatment included radiotherapy and nephrectomy. The receptors shown here come from a woman between 45 and 65 years old with renal cell carcinoma.

The gene calls are TRBV5-1 and TRBJ1-6; no definite D call. The CDR3 is 14 residues long. From germline, CDR1 is SGHRS and CDR2 YFSETQ. Trimming pared 1 base from V and 7 bases from J, leaving 9 bases between. The CDR3, as DNA: TGCGCCAGCAGCTTGACACGGGCAAATTCACCCCTCCACTTT. Residues: CASSLTRANSPLHF.

The J gene is TRBJ1-1, the V gene TRBV6-5, with D unresolved. Trimming removed 0 bases at V and 1 base at J, with 9 bases between. The CDR3 is made up of 15 amino acids. From germline, CDR1 is MNHEY and CDR2 SVGAGI. CDR3 in amino acids: CASSYSWVGNTEAFF. CDR3 in DNA: TGTGCCAGCAGTTACTCCTGGGTCGGGAACACTGAAGCTTTCTTT.

The V call is TRBV5-1, the J call TRBJ2-3; perhaps TRBD2 as D (7 bases). Germline CDR1 and CDR2: SGHRS and YFSETQ. The V end was cut by 6 bases, the J end by 5 bases, with 19 bases between. The CDR3 is 15 amino acids. In nucleotides, the CDR3 is TGCGCCAGCAAAGGGGGAACTAGCGCTGGAGATACGCAGTATTTT. Its protein is CASKGGTSAGDTQYF.

The rearrangement uses TRBV18 and TRBJ2-7, with TRBD1 as a possible D gene (5 bases). The V and J ends lost 3 bases and 3 bases respectively, with 12 bases between them. CDR1 is KGHSH, CDR2 LQKENI, per germline. The CDR3 has 14 residues. The CDR3 region has the DNA TGTGCCAGCTCACCGGAGCAGGGATACTACGAGCAGTACTTC. Its translation: CASSPEQGYYEQYF.

This rearrangement joins TRBV12-5 to TRBJ1-6, with unresolved D. The CDR3 extends over 13 amino acids. V was trimmed by 2 bases and J by 9 bases, leaving 8 bases between them. The germline gives CDR1 LGHNT, CDR2 FRNRAP. The CDR3 is CASGLNHPSPLHF. The CDR3 nucleotides are TGTGCTAGTGGTTTGAACCACCCTTCACCCCTCCACTTT.

This rearrangement joins TRBV6-6 to TRBJ1-2; weak D call: TRBD1 (6 bases). This CDR3 comprises 16 residues. Germline CDR1 and CDR2: MNHNY and SVGAGI (reference sequence). Between the trimmed V and J ends, which lost 7 bases and 2 bases, there was a span of 20 bases. In DNA, the CDR3 is TGTGCCAGCAATACATTTTTGCCAGGGGCGAACTATGGCTACACCTTC. Protein: CASNTFLPGANYGYTF.

The chain has TRBV18 and TRBJ2-7; 10 bases line up with TRBD2. V gave up 6 bases and J gave up 4 bases; unmatched junction bases: 6. CDR3 length equals 14 residues. CDR1 is KGHSH and CDR2 is LQKENI in the germline V gene. CDR3 sequence: CASSTSGERYEQYF. The DNA for the CDR3 is TGTGCCAGCTCTACTAGCGGGGAAAGGTACGAGCAGTACTTC.

This chain uses TRBV2 with TRBJ2-7; 8 nucleotides agree with TRBD2. Losses at the gene ends were 6 bases for V and 2 bases for J; bases not matched to a gene: 3. The CDR3 has 13 amino acids. The germline gives CDR1 SNHLY, CDR2 FYNNEI. CDR3 loop: CASSLRGAYEQYF. DNA for the CDR3: TGTGCCAGCAGCCTGCGGGGGGCCTACGAGCAGTACTTC.

The count of this clone is one. The chain employs TRBV9 and TRBJ2-1; 9 nucleotides match TRBD2. The CDR3 contains 15 residues. The V gene's germline CDR1 is SGDLS and CDR2 YYNGEE. After removal of 0 bases from V and 7 bases from J, the junction contained 5 bases not matched to a gene. The CDR3 coding sequence is TGTGCCAGCAGCGTAGGACCTAGCGGGATTAATGAGCAGTTCTTC. This codes for CASSVGPSGINEQFF. Full variable domain (outside the CDR3, taken from reference TRBV9 and TRBJ2-1): DSGVTQTPKHLITATGQRVTLRCSPRSGDLSVYWYQQSLDQGLQFLIQYYNGEERAKGNILERFSAQQFPDLHSELNLSSLELGDSALYFCASSVGPSGINEQFFGPGTRLTVL.

This clone was seen a single time. The rearrangement links TRBV5-1 to TRBJ2-2; D ambiguous. CDR1 SGHRS and CDR2 YFSETQ come from the germline V gene. V lost 0 bases and J lost 4, with 16 bases in between. CDR3 length: 17 amino acids. The CDR3 is CASSLAVGVGSTGELFF. The CDR3 DNA follows: TGCGCCAGCAGCTTGGCGGTAGGTGTAGGCAGCACCGGGGAGCTGTTTTTT.

The V and J genes are TRBV12-5 and TRBJ1-4; TRBD1 agrees at 7 bases. V lost 11 bases to trimming and J lost 5 bases; unmatched junction nucleotides: 14. Germline lookup yields CDR1 LGHNT and CDR2 FRNRAP. CDR3 length: 15 amino acids. The CDR3 coding sequence is TGTGCTTCGGCAGGGGGAGGCGTAGCGAATGAAAAACTGTTTTTT. Translation: CASAGGGVANEKLFF.

The chain recombines TRBV6-5 with TRBJ2-7; 12 bases are shared with TRBD2. The CDR3 has 16 residues. The V segment lost 4 bases and the J segment 2 bases; nucleotides outside the gene matches: 6. CDR1 and CDR2 (germline): MNHEY, SVGAGI. The CDR3 nucleotides read TGTGCCAGCAGTTCCGGGACTAGCGGGCGCCCCTACGAGCAGTACTTC. Its translation: CASSSGTSGRPYEQYF.

This rearrangement joins TRBV10-3 to TRBJ2-5; 8 nucleotides align to TRBD2. The J segment lost 4 bases and the V segment lost 0 bases, leaving 7 bases of the junction unmatched. Looked up from germline, CDR1 is ENHRY and CDR2 is SYGVKD. The CDR3 length is 16 residues. CDR3 DNA sequence: TGTGCCATCAGTGAGTCGCCCAGCGGGGGAGGAGAGACCCAGTACTTC. Its translation: CAISESPSGGGETQYF.

The J gene is TRBJ2-5, the V gene TRBV7-2; D is unclear. The CDR3 consists of 14 residues. V was clipped by 2 bases and J by 1 base, with 8 bases between them. Per the germline V gene, CDR1 is SGHTA and CDR2 is FQGNSA. CDR3 protein: CASSLNSAQETQYF. CDR3 sequence (DNA): TGTGCCAGCAGCTTAAACTCAGCCCAAGAGACCCAGTACTTC.

The chain has TRBV6-1 and TRBJ1-3; possible D gene TRBD1, 5 bases. Germline V gene data show CDR1 as MNHNS and CDR2 as SASEGT. V lost 0 bases, J lost 1 base, and 13 bases lay in between. CDR3 length: 17 residues. DNA of the CDR3: TGTGCCAGCAGTGAAGCTGGGGGGTGGAATTCTGGAAACACCATATATTTT. It is translated as CASSEAGGWNSGNTIYF.

The J gene is TRBJ1-4, the V gene TRBV7-6; TRBD1 aligns across 7 bases. From germline, CDR1 is SGHVS and CDR2 FNYEAQ. CDR3 length: 15 residues. The J segment lost 3 bases and the V segment lost 5 bases, leaving 6 bases of the junction unmatched. The CDR3 region has the DNA TGTGCCAGCAGCCCATTGGACAGGCCTAATGAAAAACTGTTTTTT. Protein: CASSPLDRPNEKLFF.

The gene calls are TRBV6-6 and TRBJ1-1; tentative D call: TRBD1 (5 bases). The V and J ends lost 0 bases and 4 bases respectively, with 9 bases between them. Looked up from germline, CDR1 is MNHNY and CDR2 is SVGAGI (reference sequence). The CDR3 length is 14 residues. The CDR3 nucleotides read TGTGCCAGCAGTTACTCGGGGGGATTCACTGAAGCTTTCTTT. This translates into CASSYSGGFTEAFF.

J is TRBJ1-4 and V is TRBV9, with TRBD1 identical over 8 bases. Trimming cost V 0 bases and J 4 bases; bases outside gene matches: 5. CDR1 and CDR2 (germline): SGDLS, YYNGEE. The CDR3 extends over 16 amino acids. CDR3 in DNA: TGTGCCAGCAGCGTAGGGACAGGGATCCTTAATGAAAAACTGTTTTTT. This codes for CASSVGTGILNEKLFF.

The CDR3 coding sequence is TGTGCCAGCAGTCCTAACTTGACAGGGAGGACGGAAAAACTGTTTTTT. Encoded protein: CASSPNLTGRTEKLFF. This chain links TRBV6-6 with TRBJ1-4, with 7 bases lining up with TRBD1. Germline CDR1 MNHNY, CDR2 SVGAGI (reference sequence). J gave up 8 bases and V 5 bases, and 14 bases lay outside the gene matches. This CDR3 has 16 residues.

The genes are TRBV18 and TRBJ1-5; D ambiguous. Deletions cut 3 bases from V and 4 bases from J, with 13 bases between. This CDR3 region has 15 residues. Per the germline V gene, CDR1 is KGHSH and CDR2 is LQKENI. The CDR3 region is CASSPPGGGNQPQHF. Here the CDR3 DNA reads TGTGCCAGCTCACCTCCGGGCGGCGGGAATCAGCCCCAGCATTTT. Combining the CDR3 with reference TRBV18 and TRBJ1-5 gives the whole variable domain NAGVMQNPRHLVRRRGQEARLRCSPMKGHSHVYWYRQLPEEGLKFMVYLQKENIIDESGMPKERFSAEFPKEGPSILRIQQVVRGDSAAYFCASSPPGGGNQPQHFGDGTRLSIL.

The chain is built from TRBV6-6 and TRBJ1-2; D may be TRBD1 (5 bases). CDR3 length equals 15 residues. CDR1 is MNHNY, CDR2 SVGAGI, per germline (reference sequence). The ends were cut back, 4 bases at V and 7 bases at J, with 19 bases in the middle. CDR3 protein: CASSSQDEGGVGYTF. The CDR3 DNA reads TGTGCCAGCAGTTCCCAGGACGAGGGAGGGGTTGGCTACACCTTC.

This clone appeared a single time. The V and J genes are TRBV7-6 and TRBJ2-3, with TRBD1 matching over 7 bases. The V gene end was trimmed by 5 bases and the J gene end by 0 bases; junction bases not matched to a gene: 11. The CDR3 contains 17 residues. Germline V gives CDR1 SGHVS, CDR2 FNYEAQ. CDR3 nucleotides: TGTGCCAGCAGCCGAGAGAATGGACAGGTCAGCACAGATACGCAGTATTTT. This encodes CASSRENGQVSTDTQYF.

J is TRBJ2-7 and V is TRBV4-3; D is perhaps TRBD1 (6 bases). The germline V gene has CDR1 LGHNA and CDR2 YSLEER. V lost 0 bases to trimming and J lost 1 base, with 10 bases between them. The CDR3 is 15 amino acids. This chain's CDR3 is CASSQDTGQSYEQYF. The CDR3 DNA sequence: TGCGCCAGCAGCCAAGATACGGGACAATCCTACGAGCAGTACTTC.

The CDR3 DNA is TGCGCCAGCAGCCAAGTTCTACTTGGGAAATCAGCCCAGCATTTT. It is translated as CASSQVLLGKSAQHF. The V call is TRBV4-3, the J call TRBJ1-5; D unresolved. There are 15 residues in the CDR3. CDR1 and CDR2 (germline): LGHNA, YSLEER. V shed 1 base and J shed 11 bases, with 18 bases lying between them.

The chain joins TRBV7-9 to TRBJ2-3; unclear D gene. This CDR3 spans 14 amino acids. V was clipped by 5 bases and J by 2 bases, with 11 bases between them. CDR1 SEHNR and CDR2 FQNEAQ come from the germline V gene (reference sequence). CDR3 protein: CASSPVAATDTQYF. The CDR3 region has the DNA TGTGCCAGCAGCCCCGTGGCGGCCACAGATACGCAGTATTTT. Together with reference TRBV7-9 and TRBJ2-3, the CDR3 gives the full variable domain: DTGVSQNPRHKITKRGQNVTFRCDPISEHNRLYWYRQTLGQGPEFLTYFQNEAQLEKSRLLSDRFSAERPKGSFSTLEIQRTEQGDSAMYLCASSPVAATDTQYFGPGTRLTVL.

Comments on this clone: One end of the junction does not line up with germline, which may come from a read error. The chain carries TRBV7-7 and TRBJ2-3; maybe TRBD2 (5 bases). Looked up from germline, CDR1 is SSHAT and CDR2 is FNYEAQ (reference sequence). The CDR3 runs to 13 residues. The CDR3 reads CASSLGGPDTQYF. The CDR3, as DNA: TGTGCTAGCAGCTTAGGAGGCCCGGATACGCAGTATTTT.

J is TRBJ1-3 and V is TRBV18; D gene uncertain. Trimming stripped 2 bases from V and 2 bases from J, with 10 bases between. The germline V gene has CDR1 KGHSH and CDR2 LQKENI. The CDR3 is made up of 15 amino acids. CDR3 region: CASSPGLTAGNTIYF. The CDR3 DNA is TGTGCCAGCTCACCAGGCCTCACTGCTGGAAACACCATATATTTT. The full variable domain, its missing parts supplied by reference TRBV18 and TRBJ1-3, is NAGVMQNPRHLVRRRGQEARLRCSPMKGHSHVYWYRQLPEEGLKFMVYLQKENIIDESGMPKERFSAEFPKEGPSILRIQQVVRGDSAAYFCASSPGLTAGNTIYFGEGSWLTVV.

A few counts support this clone. The chain carries TRBV18 and TRBJ1-5; tentatively, D is TRBD1 (5 bases). Germline CDR1 reads KGHSH; CDR2 reads LQKENI. This CDR3 contains 13 residues. The V and J ends lost 2 bases and 5 bases respectively, with 7 bases between them. The CDR3 reads CASSPRGDQPQHF. For the CDR3, the DNA is TGTGCCAGCTCACCAAGAGGGGATCAGCCCCAGCATTTT.

Comments on this clone: The junction and the germline gene differ at one end; a read error may be behind it. This sequence joins TRBV7-7 and TRBJ2-1, with 9 bases lining up with TRBD1. Per the germline V gene, CDR1 is SSHAT and CDR2 is FNYEAQ (reference sequence). CDR3 length equals 13 residues. The CDR3 reads CASSLGQGNEQFF. CDR3 DNA sequence: TGTGCTAGCAGCCTGGGACAGGGCAATGAGCAGTTCTTC.

The genes are TRBV5-4 and TRBJ2-7; 8 nucleotides line up with TRBD2. The junction had 14 bases not matched to a gene; V was cut back by 7 bases and J by 5 bases. The CDR3 consists of 15 residues. Germline lookup yields CDR1 SGHNT and CDR2 YYREEE (reference sequence). The CDR3 DNA follows: TGTGCCAGCGGCGTAGCGGGGCTCATCGCCCACGAGCAGTACTTC. Encoded protein: CASGVAGLIAHEQYF.